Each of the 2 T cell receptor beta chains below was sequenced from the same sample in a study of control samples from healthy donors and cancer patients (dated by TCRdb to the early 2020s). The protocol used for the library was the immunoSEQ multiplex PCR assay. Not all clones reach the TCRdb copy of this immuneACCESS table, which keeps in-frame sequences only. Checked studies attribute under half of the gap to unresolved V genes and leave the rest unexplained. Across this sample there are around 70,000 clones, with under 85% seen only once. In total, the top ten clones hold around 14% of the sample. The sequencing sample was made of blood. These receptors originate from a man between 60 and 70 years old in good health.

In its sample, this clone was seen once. This CDR3 reads CASSYVTGQLTYEQYF. The CDR3 bases are TGTGCCAGCAGTTATGTGACAGGGCAGCTAACCTACGAGCAGTACTTC. The V call is TRBV28, the J call TRBJ2-7; 7 nucleotides line up with TRBD1. This CDR3 contains 16 residues. V dropped 4 bases and J dropped 2; count of bases not matched to a gene: 11. The germline CDR1 and CDR2 sequences are MDHEN and SYDVKM.

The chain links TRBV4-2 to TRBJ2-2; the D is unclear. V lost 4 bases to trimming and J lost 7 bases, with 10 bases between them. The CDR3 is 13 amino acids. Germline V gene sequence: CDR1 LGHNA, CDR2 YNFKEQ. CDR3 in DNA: TGTGCCAGCAGCCCCCAGTCGAGCGGGGAGCTGTTTTTT. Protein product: CASSPQSSGELFF.